These 14 T cell receptor beta chains were all obtained from the same sample, sequenced in a study of blood T cell repertoires in COVID-19. Libraries were prepared by immunoSEQ multiplex PCR; TCRdb keeps only in-frame clonotypes and omits some of them. The sample yields over 200,000 clones, 85% to 90% seen once. Sequenced material: PBMCs or T cells enriched from blood (not recorded which). The receptor set was obtained from a woman between 45 and 65 years old in a cohort exposed to, infected with or recovered from COVID-19 (not recorded which).

The CDR3 DNA reads as TGCGCCAGCAGCTCCGGGGAACGCAATCAGCCCCAGCATTTT. Protein: CASSSGERNQPQHF. The genes are TRBV5-1 and TRBJ1-5; D gene ambiguous. Deletions cut 3 bases from V and 2 bases from J, with 9 bases between. The CDR3 is 14 amino acids. Germline lookup yields CDR1 SGHRS and CDR2 YFSETQ.

The chain uses TRBV3-1 (or the pseudogene TRBV3-2) and TRBJ1-6; 11 bases are a match to TRBD1. The CDR3 loop spans 15 amino acids. The junction had 9 bases not matched to a gene; V was cut back by 1 base and J by 16 bases. Germline CDR1 is LGHDT and CDR2 is YNNKEL (reference sequence). CDR3 sequence (DNA): TGTGCCAGCAGCCAAGTCCGGGACAGGGGGTTTCTTCTCCACTTT. It codes for CASSQVRDRGFLLHF.

The CDR3 spells CASSSKGANEKLFF. CDR3 in DNA: TGTGCCAGCAGCTCGAAAGGGGCTAATGAAAAACTGTTTTTT. The chain links TRBV5-4 to TRBJ1-4; tentative D call: TRBD1 (5 bases). Trimming took 3 bases from V and 3 from J, leaving 9 bases between them. The CDR3 is 14 residues long. Germline V gene sequence: CDR1 SGHNT, CDR2 YYREEE (reference sequence).

The V call is TRBV4-2, the J call TRBJ2-3; 9 bases match TRBD1. CDR1 and CDR2 from the germline V gene are LGHNA and YNFKEQ. CDR3 length: 15 residues. V dropped 1 base and J dropped 5; count of bases not matched to a gene: 4. DNA for the CDR3: TGTGCCAGCAGCCAAGGGGACAGGGAGGAAGATACGCAGTATTTT. This codes for CASSQGDREEDTQYF.

The chain joins TRBV20-1 to TRBJ1-2; no clear D. Germline V CDR1 and CDR2: DFQATT, SNEGSKA (reference sequence). This CDR3 contains 8 residues. Trimming took 7 bases from V and 6 from J, leaving 3 bases between them. DNA for the CDR3: TGCAGTGTTAATGGCTACACCTTC. Amino acids: CSVNGYTF.

V gene TRBV11-1 combines with J gene TRBJ2-7; D might be TRBD1 (6 bases). The CDR3 totals 15 residues. Germline loops: CDR1 SGHAT, CDR2 FQDESV (reference sequence). Trimming pared 1 base from V and 3 bases from J, leaving 13 bases between. CDR3 sequence reads: CASSLELQQGYEQYF. In nucleotides, the CDR3 is TGTGCCAGCAGCTTAGAATTACAACAGGGCTACGAGCAGTACTTC.

J is TRBJ2-7 and V is TRBV5-3; 9 positions match TRBD1. TRBV5-3 counts as an open reading frame of uncertain function. V was clipped by 2 bases and J by 6 bases; unmatched bases: 12. The CDR3 runs to 16 residues. CDR3 coding DNA: TGTGCCAGAAGCTTAACCCCGGGACAGGGATGTGGCGAGCAGTACTTC. Translated, it gives CARSLTPGQGCGEQYF.

This clone was picked up a small number of times. The chain's CDR3 is CASSFSRRDTQYF. The CDR3 nucleotides are TGTGCCAGCAGCTTTAGCCGTCGAGATACGCAGTATTTT. This chain links TRBV14 with TRBJ2-3; no reliable D call. Germline V gene data show CDR1 as SGHDN and CDR2 as FVKESK. The CDR3 runs 13 residues. Trimming shortened V by 5 bases and J by 5 bases, and 11 bases separated the two germline ends.

The sample holds one count of this clone. The CDR3 reads CASSSPGQGVNGYTF. CDR3 DNA sequence: TGTGCCAGCAGTAGCCCCGGACAGGGTGTGAATGGCTACACCTTC. The rearrangement links TRBV27 to TRBJ1-2; 8 bases line up with TRBD1. V was pared by 5 bases and J by 6 bases, with 11 bases of the junction left unmatched. Germline V lookup: CDR1 MNHEY, CDR2 SMNVEV (reference sequence). The CDR3 sequence is 15 residues long.

V usage is TRBV12-3 or TRBV12-4 and J usage is TRBJ1-5, with D uncertain. V was clipped by 5 bases and J by 8 bases, with 13 bases between them. The CDR3 runs to 13 residues. CDR3 bases: TGTGCCAGCAGTGTACAGCCGGTAGAGCCCCAGCATTTT. Translated, it gives CASSVQPVEPQHF.

This chain joins TRBV27 and TRBJ1-5; weak D call: TRBD1 (6 bases). With 5 bases removed from V and 2 bases from J, the gap between germline ends came to 16 bases. Germline lookup yields CDR1 MNHEY and CDR2 SMNVEV (reference sequence). The CDR3 covers 16 residues. The CDR3: CASSRRGGMGNQPQHF. The CDR3 coding sequence is TGTGCCAGCAGTCGTAGGGGGGGGATGGGCAATCAGCCCCAGCATTTT.

The V call is TRBV11-2, the J call TRBJ2-1, with D perhaps matching TRBD1 (6 bases). The V end lost 3 bases, the J end lost 3 bases, and 12 bases lay between the germline ends. The CDR3 consists of 15 residues. CDR1 and CDR2 (germline): SGHAT, FQNNGV. This CDR3 reads CASSLGAGSYNEQFF. Here the CDR3 DNA reads TGTGCCAGCAGCTTGGGGGCAGGGAGCTACAATGAGCAGTTCTTC.

This clone was seen a few times. The chain joins TRBV29-1 to TRBJ1-4; 7 bases fit TRBD1. Germline lookup yields CDR1 SQVTM and CDR2 ANQGSEA. CDR3 length: 14 residues. V gave up 4 bases and J gave up 3 bases; unmatched junction bases: 5. CDR3 bases: TGCAGCGTTGGGATGACAGGGTCTAATGAAAAACTGTTTTTT. Amino acids: CSVGMTGSNEKLFF.

About this clone: This specimen includes other DNA sequences encoding the same CDR3. The genes are TRBV28 and TRBJ2-7; 7 bases are shared with TRBD2. Per the germline V gene, CDR1 is MDHEN and CDR2 is SYDVKM. The CDR3 covers 14 residues. V dropped 2 bases and J dropped 1; count of bases not matched to a gene: 2. CDR3 protein: CASSLTGGSYEQYF. The CDR3 DNA sequence: TGTGCCAGCAGTTTAACGGGGGGATCCTACGAGCAGTACTTC.